This T cell receptor (beta chain) was documented in a study of T cell repertoires in cytomegalovirus infection. Study as a whole: Use of recently identified HLA-C-restricted and well-studied HLA-B-restricted CMV epitopes was part of the study. Public TCR beta signatures were indicative of both CMV infection and a matching HLA type.

Only a few counts were recorded for this clonotype. Its antigen is not known. TCRdb re-derived calls from the reads in MiXCR, one entry per CDR3 protein. The sample yields about 920,000 distinct CDR3 sequences, 25% to 40% seen once. Regarding the study as a whole: HLA-C-restricted CMV clonotypes gave the most frequent clonotype in two of eight donors. The study identified carriers of CMV plus the relevant HLA from cumulative public TCR beta family frequency.

J gave up 6 bases and V 5 bases, and 12 bases lay outside the gene matches. Germline V gene sequence: CDR1 DFQATT, CDR2 SNEGSKA (reference sequence). CDR3 length: 15 amino acids. This rearrangement joins TRBV20-1 to TRBJ2-1; 8 nucleotides match TRBD2. The sequence derives from a human donor in good health (CMV status not recorded). Some clones in this sample may be carry-over from other donors' samples. Sequences were derived from cultured CD8+ T cells from PBMCs, sampled from culture after CMV antigen stimulation. The CDR3 DNA reads as TGCAGTGCTTGGATTCCGGGACTAGACTCCAATGAGCAGTTCTTC. As protein: CSAWIPGLDSNEQFF.